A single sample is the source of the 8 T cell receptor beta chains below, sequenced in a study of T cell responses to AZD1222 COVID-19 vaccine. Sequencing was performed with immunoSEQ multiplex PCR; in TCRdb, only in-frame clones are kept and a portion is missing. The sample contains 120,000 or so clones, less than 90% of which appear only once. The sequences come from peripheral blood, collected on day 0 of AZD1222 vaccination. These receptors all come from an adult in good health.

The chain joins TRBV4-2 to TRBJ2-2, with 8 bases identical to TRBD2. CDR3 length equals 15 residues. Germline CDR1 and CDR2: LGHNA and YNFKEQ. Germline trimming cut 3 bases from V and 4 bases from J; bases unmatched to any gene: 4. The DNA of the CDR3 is TGTGCCAGCAGCCAGACCGGGACTAGCACCGGGGAGCTGTTTTTT. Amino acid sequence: CASSQTGTSTGELFF.

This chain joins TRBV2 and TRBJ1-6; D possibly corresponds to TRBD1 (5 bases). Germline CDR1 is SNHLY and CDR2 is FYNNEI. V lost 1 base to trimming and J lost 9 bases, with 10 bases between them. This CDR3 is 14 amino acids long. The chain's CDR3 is CASSEGTRVSPLHF. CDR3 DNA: TGTGCCAGCAGTGAAGGGACAAGGGTTTCACCCCTCCACTTT. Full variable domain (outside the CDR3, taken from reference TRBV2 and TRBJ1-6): EPEVTQTPSHQVTQMGQEVILRCVPISNHLYFYWYRQILGQKVEFLVSFYNNEISEKSEIFDDQFSVERPDGSNFTLKIRSTKLEDSAMYFCASSEGTRVSPLHFGNGTRLTVT.

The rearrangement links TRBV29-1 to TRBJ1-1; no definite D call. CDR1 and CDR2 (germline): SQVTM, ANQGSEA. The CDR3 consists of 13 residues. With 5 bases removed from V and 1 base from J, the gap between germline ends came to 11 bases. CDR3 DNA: TGCAGCGTTCGCACTACGACGAACACTGAAGCTTTCTTT. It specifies CSVRTTTNTEAFF. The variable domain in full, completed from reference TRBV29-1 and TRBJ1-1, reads SAVISQKPSRDICQRGTSLTIQCQVDSQVTMMFWYRQQPGQSLTLIATANQGSEATYESGFVIDKFPISRPNLTFSTLTVSNMSPEDSSIYLCSVRTTTNTEAFFGQGTRLTVV.

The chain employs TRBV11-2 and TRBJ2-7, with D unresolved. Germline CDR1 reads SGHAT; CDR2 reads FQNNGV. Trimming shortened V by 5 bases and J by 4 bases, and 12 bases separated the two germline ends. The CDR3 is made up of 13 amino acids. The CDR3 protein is CASSALATYEQYF. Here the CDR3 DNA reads TGTGCCAGCAGCGCGCTTGCAACATACGAGCAGTACTTC.

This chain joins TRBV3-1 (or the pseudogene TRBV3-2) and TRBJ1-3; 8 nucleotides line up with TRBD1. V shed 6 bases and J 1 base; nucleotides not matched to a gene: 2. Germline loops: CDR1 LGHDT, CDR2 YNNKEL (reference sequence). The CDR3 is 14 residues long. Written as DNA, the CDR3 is TGTGCCAGCAGTCGGACAGGGTCTGGAAACACCATATATTTT. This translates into CASSRTGSGNTIYF.

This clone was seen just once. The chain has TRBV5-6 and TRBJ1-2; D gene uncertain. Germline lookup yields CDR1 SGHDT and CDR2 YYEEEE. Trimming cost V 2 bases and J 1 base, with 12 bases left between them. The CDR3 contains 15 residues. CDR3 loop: CASSLDGPFNYGYTF. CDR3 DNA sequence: TGTGCCAGCAGCTTAGACGGACCCTTTAACTATGGCTACACCTTC.

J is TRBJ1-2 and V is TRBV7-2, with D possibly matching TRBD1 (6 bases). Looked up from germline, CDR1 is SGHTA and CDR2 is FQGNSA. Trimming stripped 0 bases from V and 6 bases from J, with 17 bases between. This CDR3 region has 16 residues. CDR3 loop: CASSLARTGRGDGYTF. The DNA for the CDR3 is TGTGCCAGCAGCTTAGCAAGGACCGGGAGGGGGGATGGCTACACCTTC.

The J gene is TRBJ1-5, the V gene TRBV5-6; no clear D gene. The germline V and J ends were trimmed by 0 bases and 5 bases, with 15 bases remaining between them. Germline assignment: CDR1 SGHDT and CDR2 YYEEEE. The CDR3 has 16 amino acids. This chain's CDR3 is CASSLGPIWEDQPQHF. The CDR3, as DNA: TGTGCCAGCAGCTTGGGTCCCATTTGGGAGGATCAGCCCCAGCATTTT.